A selection of T cell receptor beta chains follows, all from one sample in a study of shared clonotypes between healthy human individuals. Assay used: immunoSEQ multiplex PCR; TCRdb lists only in-frame clones, some missing. The table has some 2.1 million clones, roughly 94% seen once. The sample taken for sequencing was naive CD4+ T cells sorted from blood. These TCRs come from a man aged 18 to 29 in good health. Each CDR3 is given with its conserved first and last residue. The D gene is left open where the match is weak. Expanded clones get a size class; other rows say once, few or many, or leave the size out.

TRBJ2-7	.	.	TRBV29-1	CSGGRGGGEQYF	TGCAGCGGCGGGAGAGGGGGCGGCGAGCAGTACTTC
TRBJ2-1	.	.	TRBV20-1	CSAPNHLEAFF	TGCAGTGCTCCAAACCACCTCGAGGCGTTCTTC
TRBJ2-2	.	.	TRBV5-6	CASTLRRARTGELFF	TGTGCCAGCACTCTAAGGCGTGCCAGAACCGGGGAGCTGTTTTTT
TRBJ2-7	.	.	TRBV10-3	CAISDVSYEQYF	TGTGCCATCAGTGACGTTTCCTACGAGCAGTACTTC
TRBJ2-7	.	.	TRBV19	CASSGTVSSYEQYF	TGTGCCAGCTCCGGGACGGTAAGCTCCTACGAGCAGTACTTC
TRBJ1-1	.	once	TRBV2	CASMGGNTEAFF	TGTGCCAGCATGGGGGGAAATACTGAAGCTTTCTTT
TRBJ1-6	.	.	TRBV5-1	CASAQEGSINSPLHF	TGCGCCAGCGCTCAGGAGGGATCGATTAATTCACCCCTCCACTTT
TRBJ2-3	.	.	TRBV7-9	CASSWGVITDTQYF	TGTGCCAGCAGCTGGGGGGTGATCACAGATACGCAGTATTTT
TRBJ2-4	.	.	TRBV5-8	CASSPRTDIQYF	TGTGCCAGCAGCCCTAGGACTGACATTCAGTACTTC
TRBJ2-7	.	.	TRBV25-1	CASSEVSGGANHEQYF	TGTGCCAGCAGTGAGGTTTCTGGGGGCGCAAACCACGAGCAGTACTTC
TRBJ2-7	TRBD2	once	TRBV4-1	CASSQAGASGSYEQYF	TGCGCCAGCAGCCAAGCGGGGGCTAGCGGGAGCTACGAGCAGTACTTC
TRBJ2-3	.	.	TRBV7-8	CASSLAVRPDTQYF	TGTGCCAGCAGCTTAGCGGTAAGGCCAGATACGCAGTATTTT
TRBJ2-3	TRBD2	.	TRBV11-2	CASSLRLAGGMADTQYF	TGTGCCAGCAGCCTCCGACTAGCGGGGGGTATGGCAGATACGCAGTATTTT
TRBJ2-6	.	.	TRBV4-1	CASSQAPLPGLTRDGANVLTF	TGCGCCAGCAGCCAAGCCCCACTCCCGGGCCTGACAAGGGATGGGGCCAACGTCCTGACTTTC
TRBJ2-1	.	.	TRBV3-1/TRBV3-2	CATPNEQFF	TGTGCCACACCGAATGAGCAGTTCTTC
TRBJ1-5	.	.	TRBV23-1	CASSPVTGSSQPQHF	TGCGCCAGCAGTCCAGTGACAGGCTCCAGCCAGCCCCAGCATTTT
TRBJ1-6	TRBD1	.	TRBV28	CATRGPSSYNSPLHF	TGTGCCACCAGGGGGCCGAGCTCCTATAATTCACCCCTCCACTTT
TRBJ2-1	.	.	TRBV7-9	CASSLGGVLGLKEQFF	TGTGCCAGCAGCTTAGGGGGAGTTCTCGGTCTGAAGGAGCAGTTCTTC
TRBJ1-4	.	.	TRBV7-9	CASSLAGTTNEKLFF	TGTGCCAGCAGCTTAGCGGGAACAACTAATGAAAAACTGTTTTTT
TRBJ1-6	TRBD1	.	TRBV7-2	CASSLQGGSPLHF	TGTGCCAGCAGCCTACAGGGGGGATCACCCCTCCACTTT
TRBJ1-5	TRBD1	.	TRBV6-6	CASNRRQGGYQPQHF	TGTGCCAGCAATAGAAGACAGGGGGGTTATCAGCCCCAGCATTTT
TRBJ1-2	.	.	TRBV19	CASNKQKGGNYGYTF	TGTGCCAGTAACAAACAGAAGGGGGGGAACTATGGCTACACCTTC
TRBJ2-1	TRBD1	once	TRBV18	CASSPAGSQGAEQFF	TGTGCCAGCTCCCCAGCAGGGTCTCAGGGGGCTGAGCAGTTCTTC
TRBJ2-7	TRBD1	few	TRBV5-4	CASSSRQGSYEQYF	TGTGCCAGCAGCTCCCGACAGGGCTCCTACGAGCAGTACTTC
TRBJ1-2	TRBD1	few	TRBV28	CASCVGTDYGYTF	TGTGCCAGCTGCGTCGGGACAGACTATGGCTACACCTTC
TRBJ2-3	TRBD2	.	TRBV10-3	CAIRTSGVEDTQYF	TGTGCCATCAGAACTAGCGGGGTGGAAGATACGCAGTATTTT
TRBJ2-7	.	.	TRBV7-2	CASSSQAGHYPYEQYF	TGTGCCAGCAGCTCCCAGGCCGGGCACTACCCCTACGAGCAGTACTTC
TRBJ2-7	TRBD2	.	TRBV14	CASSQDGAGGPADEQYF	TGTGCCAGCAGCCAAGATGGGGCGGGAGGGCCCGCGGACGAGCAGTACTTC
TRBJ2-1	.	.	TRBV10-3	CASGTQDEQFF	TGTGCCAGTGGGACTCAGGATGAGCAGTTCTTC
TRBJ2-2	.	.	TRBV7-2	CASSLAGSNTGELFF	TGTGCCAGCAGCTTAGCAGGGAGTAACACCGGGGAGCTGTTTTTT
TRBJ2-7	.	.	TRBV7-2	CASSLLGGPSYEQYF	TGTGCCAGCAGCTTACTCGGGGGGCCTTCCTACGAGCAGTACTTC
TRBJ2-1	TRBD2	once	TRBV7-2	CASSLLAGNEQFF	TGTGCCAGCAGCTTACTAGCGGGGAATGAGCAGTTCTTC
TRBJ2-5	.	.	TRBV6-5	CASSWGETQYF	TGTGCCAGCAGTTGGGGAGAGACCCAGTACTTC
TRBJ1-1	.	.	TRBV7-2	CASSLAPQGSNTEAFF	TGTGCCAGCAGCTTAGCTCCACAGGGCTCGAACACTGAAGCTTTCTTT
TRBJ2-7	TRBD1	many	TRBV7-2	CASSLAFGQGFEQYF	TGTGCCAGCAGCTTAGCGTTCGGACAGGGGTTCGAGCAGTACTTC
TRBJ2-4	.	.	TRBV9	CASSAPGAGNIQYF	TGTGCCAGCAGCGCCCCCGGTGCGGGGAACATTCAGTACTTC
TRBJ2-7	TRBD1	once	TRBV5-5	CASSGGQGPIYEQYF	TGTGCCAGCAGCGGGGGACAGGGGCCCATCTACGAGCAGTACTTC
TRBJ2-2	.	.	TRBV28	CASSLRRAGGKVGELFF	TGTGCCAGCAGTTTACGTCGAGCTGGGGGGAAGGTCGGGGAGCTGTTTTTT
TRBJ2-1	TRBD2	.	TRBV9	CASSVAGSGIWNEQFF	TGTGCCAGCAGCGTAGCAGGCAGCGGGATTTGGAATGAGCAGTTCTTC
TRBJ1-6	.	.	TRBV10-2	CASSADLAVSPPHNSPLHF	TGCGCCAGCAGCGCCGACCTCGCCGTTTCCCCACCGCATAATTCACCCCTCCACTTT
TRBJ2-5	.	.	TRBV5-1	CASSLGSSQAQETQYF	TGCGCCAGCAGCTTGGGTAGCAGCCAAGCCCAAGAGACCCAGTACTTC
TRBJ2-5	TRBD2	.	TRBV30	CAWSPTRTSGGRGAQETQYF	TGTGCCTGGAGCCCCACCCGGACTAGCGGGGGGCGGGGGGCACAAGAGACCCAGTACTTC
TRBJ1-4	TRBD1	.	TRBV15	CATSRAPTGGEKLFF	TGTGCCACCAGCAGAGCTCCCACAGGGGGCGAAAAACTGTTTTTT
TRBJ2-5	TRBD2	.	TRBV7-2	CASSLVLAGGGGTQYF	TGTGCCAGCAGCTTAGTACTAGCGGGAGGTGGTGGGACCCAGTACTTC